This T cell receptor beta chain was identified in a study of identical twins. TCRdb processed the 5' RACE reads anew with MiXCR; each CDR3 protein has one entry. The table records about 430,000 distinct CDR3 sequences, about 18% of them present only once. This clonotype has a single count. V dropped 8 bases and J dropped 0 bases, with 10 bases sitting between them. The CDR3 spans 13 residues. Germline V CDR1 and CDR2: SNHLY, FYNNEI. The chain combines TRBV2 with TRBJ2-5; D is uncertain. The sequencing sample was made of naive T cells sorted from blood. This sequence originates from a man aged 50 to 59 in good health. The CDR3 DNA is TGTGCCAGCTCCCCGATGTACCAAGAGACCCAGTACTTC. This sequence encodes CASSPMYQETQYF.